This entry concerns a single TCR beta chain. Its specificity is unknown. The sample comes from a study of T cell responses to AZD1222 COVID-19 vaccine. Findings and limits, study-wide: Mostly white British, mostly female donors; authors suggested clonal diversity may be underestimated.

The CDR3 is 15 amino acids. The junction had 5 bases not matched to a gene; V was cut back by 3 bases and J by 3 bases. Germline-derived CDR1 and CDR2 are LNHDA and SQIVND (reference sequence). Profiling relied on immunoSEQ multiplex PCR, and the TCRdb table lists in-frame clones only, not all of them. The listing records over 130,000 clones. This chain uses TRBV19 with TRBJ2-1, with TRBD2 identical over 7 bases. The specimen was peripheral blood. The source is an adult in good health. The CDR3 spells CASSISSGDYNEQFF. Written as DNA, the CDR3 is TGTGCCAGTAGTATCTCTAGCGGTGACTACAATGAGCAGTTCTTC.